This TCR beta chain was profiled in a study of T cell repertoires in cytomegalovirus infection. TCRdb passed the reads through MiXCR, listing each CDR3 protein once. The data show about 130,000 distinct CDR3 sequences, roughly a quarter seen once. This clonotype was counted between two and nine times. Its cognate antigen is unknown. V shed 6 bases and J shed 0 bases, with 14 bases lying between them. Germline loops: CDR1 SGHTA, CDR2 FQGNSA. The CDR3 is made up of 15 amino acids. Sequencing was done on a sample of PBMCs, sequenced either directly or after in vitro stimulation (not recorded which). The chain employs TRBV7-2 and TRBJ1-1; D is ambiguous. The sequence was obtained from a human donor in good health (CMV status not recorded). Some clones in this sample may be carry-over from other donors' samples. This chain's CDR3 is CASRATDGVNTEAFF. CDR3 bases: TGTGCCAGCAGAGCTACAGACGGAGTGAACACTGAAGCTTTCTTT.